The source of this T cell receptor (beta chain) is a study of shared clonotypes between healthy human individuals. Per germline, CDR1 LNHDA and CDR2 SQIVND (reference sequence). Trimming at V came to 5 bases and at J to 4 bases, leaving 14 bases not matched to a gene. This CDR3 contains 17 residues. The method was immunoSEQ multiplex PCR; TCRdb's version includes in-frame clones alone and lacks a portion of them. The table shows about 1 million clones, with roughly 80% occurring only once. There are many counts of this clone. The sequenced material came from memory CD4+ T cells sorted from blood. The subset here: CD45RA-negative fraction. This clonotype was sampled from a man aged 18 to 30 in good health. The V and J genes are TRBV19 and TRBJ1-1; 9 nucleotides align to TRBD1. Here the CDR3 DNA reads TGTGCCAGTAGTCTCCAACAGGGGGCGCATCGGCCCACTGAAGCTTTCTTT. Translating it yields CASSLQQGAHRPTEAFF. Drawing the rest from reference TRBV19 and TRBJ1-1, the complete variable domain is DGGITQSPKYLFRKEGQNVTLSCEQNLNHDAMYWYRQDPGQGLRLIYYSQIVNDFQKGDIAEGYSVSREKKESFPLTVTSAQKNPTAFYLCASSLQQGAHRPTEAFFGQGTRLTVV.